What follows describes a single T cell receptor (beta chain). Its antigen remains unknown. These data belong to a study of human CD8 memory T cell subsets. Regarding the study as a whole: Estimation with Chao1 suggested higher diversity among stem-like memory T cells relative to precursor exhausted T cells.

Production of TCR beta libraries used UMI-labeled 5' RACE as the method. TCRdb reprocessed the 5' RACE reads, keeping one entry per CDR3 protein, no DNA. In all, the sample yields about 4,700 distinct CDR3 sequences. Healthy-donor buffy coats yielded the PBMC. Total CD8+ T cells were enriched by a separation that was negative and magnetic. Per subset, duplicate vials of 150,000 sorted CD8+ T cells supplied RNA. The CDR3 runs to 20 residues. From germline, CDR1 is DFQATT and CDR2 SNEGSKA (reference sequence). This clonotype was obtained from a human donor in good health. The chain has TRBV20-1 and TRBJ2-3; TCRdb proposes TRBD2, but this gene call is untestable without DNA. Material: CD8+ T cells from PBMCs. The CDR3 here is CSARATGVSSGRVWTDTQYF.